This T cell receptor beta chain was retrieved from a study of CD4 T cells in relation to SARS-CoV-2 and coronaviruses (dated by TCRdb to the early 2020s). A note on the overall study: The ViraFEST assay cultured PBMCs with antigen for roughly 11 days, then sequenced TCR beta CDR3s to find antigen-specific clonal expansions. An HIV-1 Nef peptide pool or a no-peptide culture served as the negative reference condition. Using patient-derived lymphoblastoid cell lines, the shared crossreactive spike epitopes were mapped to their HLA restriction. At the level of individual TCR clonotypes, the study evaluated whether memory CD4+ T cells crossreact between the spike proteins of SARS-CoV-2 and those of common cold coronaviruses. The Adaptive Biotechnologies TCR-sequencing kit was used to sequence samples from a few pre-COVID donors and the naive versus memory experiments, while other data came from Illumina-based sequencing. A different TCR-beta assay, based on Illumina, was used to sequence expansion assays from other donors in the study. Here is what the overall study found, with its caveats: The study was limited by small numbers of patients and tested TCRs. Crossreactive clones showed significantly weaker SARS-CoV-2-driven expansion than monoreactive clones, consistent with antigenic imprinting. Around three fifths of donors had memory CD4+ clonotypes that crossrecognized SARS-CoV-2 and at least one common cold coronavirus spike. Since the crossreactivity analysis centred on spike protein, crossreactivity against other viral proteins was not assessed. No donor contributed both pre-pandemic and post-infection samples, which limited tracing the source of pre-existing responses.

V is shortened by 1 base, J by 7 bases, and the region joining them spans 8 bases. CDR1 and CDR2 (MNHNS, SASEGT) derive from the germline V gene. The CDR3 has 14 amino acids, counting the end cysteine and phenylalanine. Only the CDR3 DNA stays, 42 bases, in frame from base 1. CD4+ T cells from unexposed donors were collected before the COVID-19 pandemic (2011-2018). Following 10 days of culture, the EasySep CD4+ T cell isolation kit was used to isolate CD4+ T cells. As far as cell numbers permitted, CD4+ T cells from unexposed donors were tested for reactivity against SARS-CoV-2 S and N as well as four spike pools from common cold coronaviruses. Each well received approximately 2 million PBMCs, cultured in IMDM supplemented with roughly 5.3% human AB serum and around 10 IU/ml IL-2. Half of the culture medium was replaced with fresh IL-2-containing medium on days 3 and 7. In general, every peptide culture condition was set up in three replicate wells. Leukapheresis product for the unexposed donors was purchased commercially. Ficoll-Paque PLUS gradient centrifugation was used to isolate PBMCs from leukapheresis product or whole blood. The PBMCs went either fresh into the expansion assay or into cryopreservation at -140 degrees C. The QIAamp Micro DNA Kit was used to extract genomic DNA from the CD4+ T cells.

As for this clone: This receptor's antigen is unknown. No clone much larger than this one lies a single base away; base qualities are absent.

The library was obtained by the immunoSEQ multiplex PCR assay. On the authors' methods: During preprocessing, nonproductive sequences were discarded, as were any CDR3s that did not begin with C, did not end with F or W, or were shorter than 7 amino acids. Antigen-specific clonotypes were called with the MANAFEST web app on the basis of expansion relative to the reference and to other culture wells. To be counted as positive, a clone had to show significant expansion compared with the reference culture, at an FDR below 0.05, in 2 of 3 replicate wells. A further requirement for positive clones was significant expansion compared with all other tandem wells, along with an odds ratio above 5. CDR3 homology was quantified as pairwise Levenshtein distance, calculated with the stringdist R package after three terminal residues were trimmed from each end. Sourced from immuneACCESS, this table was stored by TCRdb with only in-frame sequences that have V and J called. A share of the clones is absent; for the studies checked, an unresolved V gene accounts for under half, and the remainder has no known explanation. V, J and clone size are taken as reported in that table, and D and trimming were inferred from the DNA itself. The sample table holds over 25,000 clones, of which 60% to 75% were seen once. Together, the top ten hold 10% to 15% of the sample.

This chain is built from TRBV6-1 and TRBJ1-6, and the D gene may be TRBD1, 5 bases matching. This TCR was recovered from a human donor in good health. Sequenced: CD4+ T cells from PBMCs, cultured in vitro. DNA sequence: TGTGCCAGCAGTGAAGTTTGGGGGAATTCACCCCTCCACTTT. Its translation reads: CASSEVWGNSPLHF.